The clone carrying this T cell receptor (beta chain) was detected many times. Its target is not known. Conversion of TCR transcripts into cDNA relied on 5'RACE template switching, which added a universal primer site and UMIs. TCRdb re-analysed the 5' RACE reads in MiXCR, keeping a single row per CDR3 protein. The sample consists of 500,000 to 650,000 distinct CDR3 sequences, roughly 12% of them appearing once. The data belong to a study of T cells after yellow fever vaccination. About the study: Researchers used SMART-Seq v4 Ultra Low Input to prepare fractions that had low cell numbers. Study-wide findings and caveats: Subsequent to the booster, the majority of primary-vaccination clones reappeared (96% CD4, roughly 90% CD8). The CD4 compartment and the CD8 compartment contained a small share of clonotypes in common.

Germline CDR1 and CDR2: SQVTM and ANQGSEA. Trimming left V 6 bases short and J 6 bases short, with 10 bases between. CDR3 length equals 11 residues. The receptor comes from a young man who received the YFV17D yellow fever vaccine. Source: PBMCs, taken on the day of the yellow fever booster vaccination. The chain uses TRBV29-1 and TRBJ2-3; a possible D gene is TRBD2 (5 bases). The chain's CDR3 is CSVSTGDTQYF. The CDR3 DNA is TGCAGCGTCTCAACGGGGGATACGCAGTATTTT.